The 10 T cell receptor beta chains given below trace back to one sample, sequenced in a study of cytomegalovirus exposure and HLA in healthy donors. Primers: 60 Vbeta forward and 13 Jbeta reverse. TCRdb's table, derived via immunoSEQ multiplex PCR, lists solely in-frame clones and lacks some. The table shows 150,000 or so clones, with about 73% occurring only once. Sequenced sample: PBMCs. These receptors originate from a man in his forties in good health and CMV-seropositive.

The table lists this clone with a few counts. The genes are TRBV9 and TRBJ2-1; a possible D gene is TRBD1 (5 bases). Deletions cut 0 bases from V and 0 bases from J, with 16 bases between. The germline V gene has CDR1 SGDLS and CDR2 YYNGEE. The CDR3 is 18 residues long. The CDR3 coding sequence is TGTGCCAGCAGCGTAGGGAACCAAAGGACAAGCTCCTACAATGAGCAGTTCTTC. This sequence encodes CASSVGNQRTSSYNEQFF.

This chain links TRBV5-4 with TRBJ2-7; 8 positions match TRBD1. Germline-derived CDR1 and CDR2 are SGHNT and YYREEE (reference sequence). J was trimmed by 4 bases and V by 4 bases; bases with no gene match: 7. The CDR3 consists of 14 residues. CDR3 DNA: TGTGCCAGCAGCCTGGACAGGGCAGGTTACGAGCAGTACTTC. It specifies CASSLDRAGYEQYF.

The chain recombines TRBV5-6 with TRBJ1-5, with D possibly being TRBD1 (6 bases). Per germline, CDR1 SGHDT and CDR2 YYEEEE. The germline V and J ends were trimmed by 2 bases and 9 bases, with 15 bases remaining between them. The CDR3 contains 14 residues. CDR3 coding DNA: TGTGCCAGCAGCTTACAGGGAGTTCAGGCGCCCCAGCATTTT. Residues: CASSLQGVQAPQHF.

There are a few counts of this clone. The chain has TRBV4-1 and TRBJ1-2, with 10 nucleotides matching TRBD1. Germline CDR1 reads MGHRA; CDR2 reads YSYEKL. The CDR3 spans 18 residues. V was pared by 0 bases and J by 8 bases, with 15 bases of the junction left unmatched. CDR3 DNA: TGCGCCAGCAGCCAAGAGGCGGGACAGGGGCCTATAACGGGAGGCTACACCTTC. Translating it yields CASSQEAGQGPITGGYTF.

DNA of the CDR3: TGCAGCGTTGAGGCGGGGGGGGGTGGCTACACCTTC. This translates into CSVEAGGGGYTF. This chain links TRBV29-1 with TRBJ1-2; D might be TRBD1 (5 bases). Germline loops: CDR1 SQVTM, CDR2 ANQGSEA. The CDR3 is made up of 12 amino acids. Deletions cut 3 bases from V and 7 bases from J, with 12 bases between. The variable domain in full, completed from reference TRBV29-1 and TRBJ1-2, reads SAVISQKPSRDICQRGTSLTIQCQVDSQVTMMFWYRQQPGQSLTLIATANQGSEATYESGFVIDKFPISRPNLTFSTLTVSNMSPEDSSIYLCSVEAGGGGYTFGSGTRLTVV.

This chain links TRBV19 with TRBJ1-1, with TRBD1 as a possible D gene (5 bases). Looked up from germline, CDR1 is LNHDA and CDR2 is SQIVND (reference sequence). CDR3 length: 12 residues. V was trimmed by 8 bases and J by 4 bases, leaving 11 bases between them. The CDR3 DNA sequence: TGTGCCAGTTGGCGGGGGGGCACTGAAGCTTTCTTT. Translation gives CASWRGGTEAFF. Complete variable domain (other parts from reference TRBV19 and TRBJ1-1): DGGITQSPKYLFRKEGQNVTLSCEQNLNHDAMYWYRQDPGQGLRLIYYSQIVNDFQKGDIAEGYSVSREKKESFPLTVTSAQKNPTAFYLCASWRGGTEAFFGQGTRLTVV.

CDR3 bases: TGTGCCAGCAGTTTAAGCGGGAGGCACACCGGGGAGCTGTTTTTT. It codes for CASSLSGRHTGELFF. The rearrangement links TRBV27 to TRBJ2-2, with TRBD2 matching over 9 bases. CDR1 and CDR2 (germline): MNHEY, SMNVEV (reference sequence). The V and J ends lost 2 bases and 3 bases, in that order; junction bases with no gene match: 1. The length of the CDR3 is 15 residues.

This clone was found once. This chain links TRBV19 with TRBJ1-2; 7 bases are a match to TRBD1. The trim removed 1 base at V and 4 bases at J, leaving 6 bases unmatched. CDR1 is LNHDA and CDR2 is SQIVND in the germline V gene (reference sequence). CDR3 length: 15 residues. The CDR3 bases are TGTGCCAGTAGTATAGCCAACAGGGGAACCTATGGCTACACCTTC. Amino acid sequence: CASSIANRGTYGYTF.

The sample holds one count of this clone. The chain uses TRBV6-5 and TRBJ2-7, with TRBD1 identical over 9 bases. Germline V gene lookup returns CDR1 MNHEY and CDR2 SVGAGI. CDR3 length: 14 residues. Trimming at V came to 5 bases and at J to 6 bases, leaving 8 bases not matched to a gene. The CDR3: CASSPDRGLSEQYF. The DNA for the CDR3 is TGTGCCAGCAGTCCGGACAGGGGACTGAGCGAGCAGTACTTC.

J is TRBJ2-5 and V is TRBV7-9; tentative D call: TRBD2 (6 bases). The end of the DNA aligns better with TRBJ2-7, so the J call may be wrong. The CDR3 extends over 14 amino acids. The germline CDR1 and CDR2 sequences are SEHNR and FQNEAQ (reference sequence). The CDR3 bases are TGTGCCAGCAGCTTTGAGGGGAGCGGGTACGAGCAGTACTTC. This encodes CASSFEGSGYEQYF.